The rows below give T cell receptor beta chains drawn from one sample of a study of T cell responses to AZD1222 COVID-19 vaccine. The table came from immunoSEQ multiplex PCR; TCRdb's copy has only in-frame clones and leaves some out. Altogether tens of thousands of clones are present, less than 90% being singletons, with the ten largest covering roughly 19%. This material consisted of peripheral blood, taken on day 0 of AZD1222 vaccination. The receptors shown here come from an adult in good health. Both conserved end residues are part of each CDR3. A D gene is named only where the DNA matches it firmly. A clone size is listed for some rows: how often the clone was seen (once, few, many), or a class if it is expanded.

D gene,clone size,V gene,J gene,CDR3 DNA,CDR3 protein
NA,once,TRBV19,TRBJ2-5,TGTGCCAGTAGCTCTAGCAACCAAGAGACCCAGTACTTC,CASSSSNQETQYF
NA,few,TRBV14,TRBJ1-2,TGTGCCAGCAGCCCTACTATGAACTATGGCTACACCTTC,CASSPTMNYGYTF
NA,NA,TRBV30,TRBJ1-6,TGTGCCTGGACAGGGTCTGGTAATTCACCCCTCCACTTT,CAWTGSGNSPLHF
TRBD1,NA,TRBV2,TRBJ1-4,TGTGCCAGCAGTGAGTTTGAACAGGGGGGTGAAAAACTGTTTTTT,CASSEFEQGGEKLFF
NA,NA,TRBV28,TRBJ1-1,TGTGCCAGCAGTTTGCAAGGCCTAAGGGGATTCTTT,CASSLQGLRGFF
NA,NA,TRBV7-2,TRBJ2-5,TGTGCCAGCAGCTTACCTGGTGAAAGGTTAGCGGAGACCCAGTACTTC,CASSLPGERLAETQYF
TRBD1,NA,TRBV6-5,TRBJ2-2,TGTGCCAGCACAGGGGGGACAGGGGTGCCCGGGGAGCTGTTTTTT,CASTGGTGVPGELFF
NA,NA,TRBV2,TRBJ1-1,TGTGCCAGCATTGATAGGGCTACCACTGAAGCTTTCTTT,CASIDRATTEAFF
TRBD1,NA,TRBV25-1,TRBJ2-7,TGTGCCAGCAGTGCCTCCGGGACAGGCTTAGGATACTACGAGCAGTACTTC,CASSASGTGLGYYEQYF
NA,NA,TRBV7-8,TRBJ2-5,TGTGCCAGCATTTCCCAGGGGGAGACCCAGTACTTC,CASISQGETQYF
NA,NA,TRBV5-8,TRBJ1-5,TGTGCCAGCAGCCCGAACGCGGGGGCGGGCAATCAGCCCCAGCATTTT,CASSPNAGAGNQPQHF
NA,few,TRBV7-3,TRBJ1-1,TGTGCCAGCAGCTTATTTAACAGGGTTCCTACCACTGAAGCTTTCTTT,CASSLFNRVPTTEAFF
NA,NA,TRBV20-1,TRBJ1-5,TGCAGTGCTAGTGCAGGTCCCAATCAGCCCCAGCATTTT,CSASAGPNQPQHF
TRBD1,NA,TRBV19,TRBJ1-5,TGTGCCAGTAGTCACAGGGGGCTTCGGCAGCCCCAGCATTTT,CASSHRGLRQPQHF
TRBD1,NA,TRBV7-2,TRBJ1-1,TGTGCCAGCAGCTTAGTCGGGCACAGGGGCGAAGCTTTCTTT,CASSLVGHRGEAFF
NA,NA,TRBV29-1,TRBJ2-3,TGCAGCGTTGAAGGGTTTTGGGGGCCTGACACAGATACGCAGTATTTT,CSVEGFWGPDTDTQYF
NA,NA,TRBV10-3,TRBJ1-4,TGTGCCACGTCGGGTGGGGAAAAACTGTTTTTT,CATSGGEKLFF
TRBD1,NA,TRBV28,TRBJ1-1,TGTGCCAGCAGTTTATCGGGACAGGGGAACACTGAAGCTTTCTTT,CASSLSGQGNTEAFF
NA,NA,TRBV5-1,TRBJ2-3,TGCGCCAGCAGCAGACAGCGCCGCGATACAGATACGCAGTATTTT,CASSRQRRDTDTQYF
NA,NA,TRBV6-5,TRBJ2-2,TGTGCCAGCAGTTACTCAGGCAGGGTGGAGACCGGGGAGCTGTTTTTT,CASSYSGRVETGELFF
NA,once,TRBV5-5,TRBJ1-1,TGTGCCAGCAGCCTTGAAACCTACACTGAAGCTTTCTTT,CASSLETYTEAFF
NA,many,TRBV6-1,TRBJ2-2,TGTGCCAGCAGTGAATGGTCTAGCGTGCTCACCGGGGAGCTGTTTTTT,CASSEWSSVLTGELFF
NA,few,TRBV11-2,TRBJ2-2,TGTGCCAGCAGCATCCCCCCGGGCAGACTCACCGGGGAGCTGTTTTTT,CASSIPPGRLTGELFF
NA,NA,TRBV6-5,TRBJ2-7,TGTGCCAGCAGAGGACTCAACGCCTACGAGCAGTACTTC,CASRGLNAYEQYF
TRBD1,NA,TRBV11-3,TRBJ2-7,TGTGCCAGCAGCCCCCGCCAGGGGGCTTCCTACGAGCAGTACTTC,CASSPRQGASYEQYF
TRBD1,NA,TRBV6-5,TRBJ1-5,TGTGCCAGCTTACCGGGACAGGGTAATCAGCCCCAGCATTTT,CASLPGQGNQPQHF
TRBD1,few,TRBV6-5,TRBJ1-1,TGTGCCACCGCCGGGTCAGGGGGTAACACTGAAGCTTTCTTT,CATAGSGGNTEAFF
NA,NA,TRBV30,TRBJ1-2,TGTGCCTGGGACAAAAAGCCCCGGCAGTCCAACTATGGCTACACCTTC,CAWDKKPRQSNYGYTF
NA,once,TRBV6-5,TRBJ1-1,TGTGCCAGCAACGGGAACACTGAAGCTTTCTTT,CASNGNTEAFF
NA,NA,TRBV19,TRBJ1-3,TGTGCCAGTAGTTCCGGGATCTCTGGAAACACCATATATTTT,CASSSGISGNTIYF
TRBD1,NA,TRBV19,TRBJ1-5,TGTGCCAGTAGTATATGGACAGGGGGCGACTTTGGTCAGCCCCAGCATTTT,CASSIWTGGDFGQPQHF
NA,NA,TRBV11-2,TRBJ1-2,TGTGCCAGCAGCCACGGGGGCGCCGACTATGGCTACACCTTC,CASSHGGADYGYTF
TRBD1,NA,TRBV6-2/TRBV6-3,TRBJ1-5,TGTGCCAGCAGTCACAGGGGGAACAATCAGCCCCAGCATTTT,CASSHRGNNQPQHF
NA,NA,TRBV5-1,TRBJ2-3,TGCGCCAGCAGCTTGCCCCACAACAAAATCGGGCAGGGTAGCACAGATACGCAGTATTTT,CASSLPHNKIGQGSTDTQYF
TRBD1,NA,TRBV28,TRBJ1-4,TGTGCCAGCAGTTTAGAAGGACAGGGTGGGGGTGAAAAACTGTTTTTT,CASSLEGQGGGEKLFF
NA,NA,TRBV16,TRBJ1-4,TGTGCCACGACGACTTCAGGGAACTATAATGAAAAACTGTTTTTT,CATTTSGNYNEKLFF
NA,NA,TRBV6-5,TRBJ1-1,TGTGCCAGCAGCCGGGCGGGGGGGGAGACTGAAGCTTTCTTT,CASSRAGGETEAFF
NA,NA,TRBV12-3/TRBV12-4,TRBJ1-5,TGTGCCAGCAGTTTAGGTCAGCCCCAGCATTTT,CASSLGQPQHF
NA,NA,TRBV9,TRBJ2-7,TGTGCCAGCAGCTTGGGGGGGCGCCGGGACGAGCAGTACTTC,CASSLGGRRDEQYF
NA,NA,TRBV11-2,TRBJ2-7,TGTGCCAGCAGCCTGATGTGGGGCTCCTACGAGCAGTACTTC,CASSLMWGSYEQYF
NA,NA,TRBV3-1/TRBV3-2,TRBJ1-6,TGTGCCAGCAGCCAAGGGGGACCTTCACCCCTCCACTTT,CASSQGGPSPLHF
NA,NA,TRBV27,TRBJ2-2,TGTGCCAGCAGTGAGGGGGTTTACGGGGAGCTGTTTTTT,CASSEGVYGELFF
NA,NA,TRBV5-4,TRBJ2-2,TGTGCCAGCAGCTTCGTCGGGGAGCTGTTTTTT,CASSFVGELFF
NA,NA,TRBV3-1/TRBV3-2,TRBJ2-7,TGTGCCAGCAGCCAAGAAAGGGTTTCAGAGCAGTACTTC,CASSQERVSEQYF
NA,NA,TRBV7-7,TRBJ1-3,TGTGCTAGCGCCCCCGGGGGCGCATCGGCTGGAAACACCATATATTTT,CASAPGGASAGNTIYF
NA,NA,TRBV6-6,TRBJ2-7,TGTGCCAGCAGTTACACGGGATCCTACGAGCAGTACTTC,CASSYTGSYEQYF
TRBD2,NA,TRBV19,TRBJ2-7,TGTGCCAGTAGTATTATAGCGGGGGGTCCCTACGAGCAGTACTTC,CASSIIAGGPYEQYF